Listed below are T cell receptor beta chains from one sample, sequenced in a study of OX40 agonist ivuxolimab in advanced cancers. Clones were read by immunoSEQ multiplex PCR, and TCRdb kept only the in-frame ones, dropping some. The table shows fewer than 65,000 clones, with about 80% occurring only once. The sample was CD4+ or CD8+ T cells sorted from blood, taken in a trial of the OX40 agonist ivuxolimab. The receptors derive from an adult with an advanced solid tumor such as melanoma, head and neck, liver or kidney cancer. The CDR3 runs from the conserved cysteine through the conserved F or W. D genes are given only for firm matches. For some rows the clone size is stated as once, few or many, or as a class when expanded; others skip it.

TGTGCCAGCTCCTCGGGCGATCAGCCCCAGCATTTT | CASSSGDQPQHF | 12 | - | TRBJ1-5 | TRBV18 | few
TGTGCCAGCAGTTCGCACCTCACGACAGGCCTCTATGGCTACACCTTC | CASSSHLTTGLYGYTF | 16 | - | TRBJ1-2 | TRBV27 | -
TGCGCCAGCAGCGGAGGGGGTTCCGGAAACACCATATATTTT | CASSGGGSGNTIYF | 14 | - | TRBJ1-3 | TRBV5-1 | -
TGTGCCAGCAGTGAAAGGGGGGCCAACCCTAACTATGGCTACACCTTC | CASSERGANPNYGYTF | 16 | - | TRBJ1-2 | TRBV2 | -
TGTGCCACCAGTGAGGAGTATGGCCTTGATGAGCAGTTCTTC | CATSEEYGLDEQFF | 14 | - | TRBJ2-1 | TRBV15 | -
TGTGCCAGCAGTGAAGCGCTTCGGCTAGCGGGCGAGCAGTTCTTC | CASSEALRLAGEQFF | 15 | TRBD2 | TRBJ2-1 | TRBV2 | few
TGTGCCAGCAGTTTCGACAGGGGGCGAGAGACCCAGTACTTC | CASSFDRGRETQYF | 14 | TRBD1 | TRBJ2-5 | TRBV5-4 | -
TGTGCCAGCAGCTTAGGTGGCACCCGCTCCTACGAGCAGTACTTC | CASSLGGTRSYEQYF | 15 | - | TRBJ2-7 | TRBV11-3 | -
TGTGCCAGCACCGGAGATAACAGGGAGCTGTTTTTT | CASTGDNRELFF | 12 | - | TRBJ2-2 | TRBV2 | -
TGTGCCAGTAGTCCGAACGGGTCTGGAAACACCATATATTTT | CASSPNGSGNTIYF | 14 | - | TRBJ1-3 | TRBV19 | -
TGTGCCAGCAGCCCCTACGGTGGGGGCCAGTCATCTAACTATGGCTACACCTTC | CASSPYGGGQSSNYGYTF | 18 | - | TRBJ1-2 | TRBV5-4 | -
TGTGCCAGCAGCTCGGCAGGGAGTGCTAACTATGGCTACACCTTC | CASSSAGSANYGYTF | 15 | - | TRBJ1-2 | TRBV11-2 | -
TGTGCCAGCAGCCGTGGGGGGGAAGCTTTCTTT | CASSRGGEAFF | 11 | - | TRBJ1-1 | TRBV7-3 | -
TGTGCCAGCAGCTTAGCGACCGGGGGCGGGCAAGAGACCCAGTACTTC | CASSLATGGGQETQYF | 16 | - | TRBJ2-5 | TRBV7-2 | -
TGTGCCAGCAGTTTATCCGGCAGTCAGACTTATGGCTACACCTTC | CASSLSGSQTYGYTF | 15 | - | TRBJ1-2 | TRBV27 | few
TGTGCCAGCTCACCCCCCGCGGGTGGCGATGGCTACACCTTC | CASSPPAGGDGYTF | 14 | - | TRBJ1-2 | TRBV18 | -
TGTGCCAGCAGCTTGGAGCCAGGGGGCGAAGGGTATGGCTACACCTTC | CASSLEPGGEGYGYTF | 16 | TRBD1 | TRBJ1-2 | TRBV5-5 | -
TGTGCCAGCAGCTTAGGCCGGACAGGGACAGGGAAGCCCCAGCATTTT | CASSLGRTGTGKPQHF | 16 | TRBD1 | TRBJ1-5 | TRBV7-2 | -
TGTGCCAGTAACGCGGGGGCCTTCTACAATGAGCAGTTCTTC | CASNAGAFYNEQFF | 14 | - | TRBJ2-1 | TRBV19 | -
TGTGCCAGCAGTTACTCGACAGAAGGGGAATCACCCCTCCACTTT | CASSYSTEGESPLHF | 15 | - | TRBJ1-6 | TRBV6-5 | once
TGTGCCAGCAGGGGACAGAGCCCCGCAACAGATACGCAGTATTTT | CASRGQSPATDTQYF | 15 | TRBD1 | TRBJ2-3 | TRBV2 | -
TGTGCCACCAGCAGAGATAGGACTAGCGGGGGCCGGTTCTTC | CATSRDRTSGGRFF | 14 | TRBD2 | TRBJ2-1 | TRBV15 | -
TGTGCCAGCAGCGTAGCGGTAGGGGCCGCGCAGGCCCTCCACTTT | CASSVAVGAAQALHF | 15 | - | TRBJ1-6 | TRBV9 | few